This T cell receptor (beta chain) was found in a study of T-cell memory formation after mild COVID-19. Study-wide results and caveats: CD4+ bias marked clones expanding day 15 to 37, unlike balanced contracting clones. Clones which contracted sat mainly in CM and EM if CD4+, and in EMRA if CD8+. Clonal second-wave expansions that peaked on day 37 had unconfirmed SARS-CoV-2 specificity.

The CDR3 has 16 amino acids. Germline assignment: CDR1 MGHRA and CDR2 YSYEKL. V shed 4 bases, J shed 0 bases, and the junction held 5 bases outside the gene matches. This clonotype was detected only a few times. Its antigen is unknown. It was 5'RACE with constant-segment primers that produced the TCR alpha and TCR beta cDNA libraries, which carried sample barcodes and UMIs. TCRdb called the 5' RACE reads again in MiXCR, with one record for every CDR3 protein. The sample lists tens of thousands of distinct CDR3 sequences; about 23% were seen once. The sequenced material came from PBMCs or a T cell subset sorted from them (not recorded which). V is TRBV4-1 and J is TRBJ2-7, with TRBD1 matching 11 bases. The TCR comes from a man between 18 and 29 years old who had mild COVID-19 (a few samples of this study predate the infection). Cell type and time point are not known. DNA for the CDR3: TGCGCCAGCAGCCTAATTGGGACAGGGGGCTCCTACGAGCAGTACTTC. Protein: CASSLIGTGGSYEQYF.